Each of the 25 T cell receptor beta chains below was sequenced from the same sample in a study of read filtering for tumor transcriptome and immune sequencing. The library was built from 400 ng RNA with molecular barcoded adaptors for alpha/delta and beta/gamma chains. TCRdb ran MiXCR on the reads and lists one entry per CDR3 protein. The sample carries 90,000 to 95,000 distinct CDR3 sequences, about 22% recorded once. The specimen sequenced was a population of CD138-negative cells sorted from bone marrow. Every receptor here comes from a donor at least 40 years old with multiple myeloma.

This clonotype was recorded at least ten times. The chain employs TRBV7-9 and TRBJ1-1; 7 nucleotides match TRBD1. This CDR3 is built from 16 residues. CDR1 and CDR2 from the germline V gene are SEHNR and FQNEAQ (reference sequence). V shed 4 bases, J shed 0 bases, and the junction held 8 bases outside the gene matches. The CDR3 sequence: CASSYQTGLVNTEAFF. In nucleotides, the CDR3 is TGTGCCAGCAGCTACCAGACAGGGTTGGTGAACACTGAAGCTTTCTTT.

This clonotype showed up many times. This chain links TRBV7-9 with TRBJ2-1; maybe TRBD2 (6 bases). CDR3 length: 11 residues. The germline V gene encodes CDR1 SEHNR and CDR2 FQNEAQ (reference sequence). Between the trimmed V and J ends, which lost 11 bases and 9 bases, there was a span of 14 bases. The CDR3 DNA sequence: TGTGCCTGTCGGGGGTCTGGTGAGCAGTTCTTC. Its protein product is CACRGSGEQFF.

This clonotype was seen a handful of times. V and J are TRBV6-1 and TRBJ2-4; TRBD2 aligns across 8 bases. V was pared by 2 bases and J by 0 bases, with 6 bases of the junction left unmatched. The CDR3 length is 17 residues. Germline loops: CDR1 MNHNS, CDR2 SASEGT. The chain's CDR3 is CASSEIGTSLAKNIQYF. CDR3 DNA: TGTGCCAGCAGTGAAATAGGGACTAGTCTAGCCAAAAACATTCAGTACTTC.

The count of this clonotype is one. A read error may produce the germline difference seen at one junction end. The chain is built from TRBV6-1 and TRBJ2-5; 8 bases agree with TRBD1. The CDR3 contains 13 residues. The V gene's germline CDR1 is MNHNS and CDR2 SASEGT. The CDR3 loop is CAVGTGGQETRYF. The DNA for the CDR3 is TGTGCCGTAGGAACAGGGGGGCAAGAGACCCGGTACTTC.

This clonotype was seen ten or more times. The chain carries TRBV7-9 and TRBJ2-3; TRBD2 is a possible D gene (6 bases). Trimming pared 5 bases from V and 6 bases from J, leaving 18 bases between. The CDR3 has 15 residues. From germline, CDR1 is SEHNR and CDR2 FQNEAQ (reference sequence). For the CDR3, the DNA is TGTGCCAGCAGCACCATTGCGCGGGGATACGATACGCAGTATTTT. It yields the protein CASSTIARGYDTQYF.

This clonotype was recorded at least ten times. CDR3 DNA: TGCAGTGCTAGCGCGGGACTAGCGGGAAGTCAGCAGTACTTC. Its translation: CSASAGLAGSQQYF. The gene calls are TRBV20-1 and TRBJ2-7; 13 bases are shared with TRBD2. The CDR3 consists of 14 residues. Trimming removed 3 bases from V and 8 bases from J; junction bases left unmatched: 7. The germline V gene encodes CDR1 DFQATT and CDR2 SNEGSKA (reference sequence).

This clonotype was found once. This may be a read error: a much more frequent sequence differs by one nucleotide. The rearrangement uses TRBV28 and TRBJ2-1, with D unresolved. V was trimmed by 5 bases and J by 7 bases, leaving 12 bases between them. There are 13 residues in the CDR3. Germline V gives CDR1 MDHEN, CDR2 SYDVKM. CDR3 nucleotide sequence: TGTGCCAGCAGTCGTGGCCTGGGGAATGAGCAGTTCTTC. It translates to CASSRGLGNEQFF.

There are a few counts of this clonotype. A read error is possible here, since a much larger clone lies one base away. As the CDR3 is not closed by the conserved phenylalanine or tryptophan, this likely results from a read error. The chain carries TRBV20-1 and TRBJ1-1; D is perhaps TRBD1 (6 bases). Germline V gene sequence: CDR1 DFQATT, CDR2 SNEGSKA (reference sequence). V was pared by 6 bases and J by 5 bases, with 25 bases between. The CDR3 runs to 16 residues. CDR3 amino acids: CSATAPGTLAKTEAFL. The DNA for the CDR3 is TGCAGTGCAACAGCCCCCGGGACATTGGCCAAAACTGAAGCTTTCCTT.

There are a few counts of this clonotype. It may be a read error: a sequence one base away is much more abundant. This chain links TRBV7-3 with TRBJ2-7; D gene uncertain. Trimming cost V 1 base and J 6 bases, with 16 bases left between them. Looked up from germline, CDR1 is SGHTA and CDR2 is FQGTGA. The CDR3 is 15 amino acids. The CDR3 loop reads CASSLNPVSGSEQYF. As DNA, the CDR3 is TGTGCCAGCAGCTTAAATCCTGTATCGGGCAGCGAGCAGTACTTC.

The chain has TRBV2 and TRBJ2-2, with TRBD1 identical over 11 bases. The CDR3 runs 15 residues. Germline values: CDR1 SNHLY, CDR2 FYNNEI. V lost 8 bases to trimming and J lost 6 bases; unmatched junction nucleotides: 8. CDR3 sequence (DNA): TGTGCCAGCGCCGGACAGGGGGCCGGCGCCGGGGAGCTGTTTTTT. Translated: CASAGQGAGAGELFF.

The chain links TRBV28 to TRBJ2-2; D not resolved. The V end lost 3 bases, the J end lost 4 bases, and 15 bases lay between the germline ends. Germline V gene sequence: CDR1 MDHEN, CDR2 SYDVKM. The CDR3 sequence is 16 residues long. CDR3 coding DNA: TGTGCCAGCAGTTTTCCCCTACCACGCGCCACCGGGGAGCTGTTTTTT. Residues: CASSFPLPRATGELFF.

This clonotype was counted ten times or more. The chain combines TRBV7-9 with TRBJ2-6; D is ambiguous. The CDR3 runs to 14 residues. Germline CDR1 is SEHNR and CDR2 is FQNEAQ (reference sequence). The V gene lost 4 bases and the J gene lost 2 bases, with 6 bases spanning the gap. The CDR3 is CASSYLPGANVLTF. CDR3 DNA: TGTGCCAGCAGCTACCTTCCTGGGGCCAACGTCCTGACTTTC.

This clonotype occurred many times. This chain uses TRBV29-1 with TRBJ2-2, with 7 bases identical to TRBD1. This CDR3 has 12 residues. J was trimmed by 4 bases and V by 5 bases; bases with no gene match: 1. Germline V gene data show CDR1 as SQVTM and CDR2 as ANQGSEA. DNA for the CDR3: TGCAGCGTTCCAGGGGGCACCGGGGAGCTGTTTTTT. Its translation: CSVPGGTGELFF.

This clonotype has at least ten counts. This chain joins TRBV20-1 and TRBJ2-5, with TRBD1 matching over 7 bases. V lost 4 bases and J lost 4; bases outside the gene matches: 9. The CDR3 totals 14 residues. Germline V lookup: CDR1 DFQATT, CDR2 SNEGSKA (reference sequence). The CDR3 spells CSAKRVTGRETQYF. CDR3 sequence (DNA): TGCAGTGCTAAACGGGTGACAGGGAGAGAGACCCAGTACTTC.

For this clonotype: A much bigger clone sits one base away, suggesting this may be a read error. The chain recombines TRBV28 with TRBJ1-4; a weak D match, TRBD1 (5 bases). The CDR3 consists of 12 residues. Germline V gene lookup returns CDR1 MDHEN and CDR2 SYDVKM. The CDR3 is CASRVRGEKLSF. CDR3 DNA sequence: TGTGCCAGCAGGGTTAGAGGGGAAAAACTGTCTTTT.

This clonotype was seen many times. This chain uses TRBV2 with TRBJ2-5, with 12 bases that match TRBD2. Germline V lookup: CDR1 SNHLY, CDR2 FYNNEI. After removal of 1 base from V and 5 bases from J, the junction contained 5 bases not matched to a gene. This CDR3 comprises 16 residues. CDR3 residues: CASSEVALAGGETQYF. Here the CDR3 DNA reads TGTGCCAGCAGTGAAGTTGCGCTAGCGGGGGGGGAGACCCAGTACTTC.

With respect to this clonotype: At one end the junction does not follow the germline gene, possibly because of a read error. The J gene is TRBJ1-5, the V gene TRBV7-8; D is possibly TRBD1 (5 bases). Germline loops: CDR1 SGHVS, CDR2 FQNEAQ. The CDR3 has 16 amino acids. CDR3 amino acids: CASSSRDAYSKQPQHF. CDR3 coding DNA: TGTGCCAGCAGCTCCCGGGACGCGTATAGCAAACAGCCCCAGCATTTT.

This clonotype showed up many times. The V and J genes are TRBV6-2 or TRBV6-3 and TRBJ1-1; no clear D gene. The germline CDR1 and CDR2 sequences are MNHEY and SVGEGT. V was trimmed by 5 bases and J by 8 bases, leaving 15 bases between them. The CDR3 consists of 13 residues. The CDR3 DNA follows: TGTGCCAGCAGTCTCCGACAAGATCTAGAAGCTTTCTTT. It is translated as CASSLRQDLEAFF.

This clonotype was found many times. The chain carries TRBV6-5 and TRBJ1-4, with no clear D. The CDR3 length is 12 residues. Germline lookup yields CDR1 MNHEY and CDR2 SVGAGI. Trimming took off 0 bases at V and 10 bases at J, with 6 bases between the two ends. CDR3 region: CASSYSRGKLFF. CDR3 DNA: TGTGCCAGCAGTTACTCCCGGGGAAAACTGTTTTTT.

This clonotype was picked up many times. The genes are TRBV7-9 and TRBJ2-3; 7 bases fit TRBD2. V dropped 4 bases and J dropped 6; count of bases not matched to a gene: 13. CDR3 size: 16 residues. CDR1 and CDR2 (germline): SEHNR, FQNEAQ (reference sequence). The CDR3: CASSSGGANFLDTQYF. CDR3 DNA: TGTGCCAGCAGCTCGGGGGGAGCGAATTTTTTGGATACGCAGTATTTT.

The rearrangement joins TRBV27 to TRBJ2-7; no firm D call. Germline CDR1 and CDR2: MNHEY and SMNVEV (reference sequence). The CDR3 runs to 14 residues. The V and J ends lost 2 bases and 3 bases respectively, with 11 bases between them. The CDR3 DNA reads TGTGCCAGCAGTTTAACCGGAACGCGCTACGAGCAGTACTTC. It is translated as CASSLTGTRYEQYF.

This clonotype was found a few times. V usage is TRBV2 and J usage is TRBJ1-5; no clear D. V was pared by 3 bases and J by 11 bases, with 8 bases between. Germline values: CDR1 SNHLY, CDR2 FYNNEI. The CDR3 runs 11 residues. The CDR3 is CASSEYTTQHF. In DNA, the CDR3 is TGTGCCAGCAGTGAGTATACAACCCAGCATTTT.

At least ten counts were recorded for this clonotype. The chain combines TRBV20-1 with TRBJ2-3; D uncertain. V was trimmed by 5 bases and J by 2 bases, leaving 8 bases between them. The CDR3 is 12 amino acids. CDR1 DFQATT and CDR2 SNEGSKA come from the germline V gene (reference sequence). In DNA, the CDR3 is TGCAGTGCTGCAAGCATCACAGATACGCAGTATTTT. This sequence encodes CSAASITDTQYF.

Ten or more counts support this clonotype. The chain links TRBV24-1 to TRBJ2-1; the match to TRBD1 covers 9 bases. The CDR3 extends over 15 amino acids. The germline gives CDR1 KGHDR, CDR2 SFDVKD. Trimming removed 5 bases from V and 8 bases from J; junction bases left unmatched: 9. The CDR3 is CATSAQGATKDEQFF. The CDR3 DNA reads TGTGCCACCAGTGCACAGGGGGCGACGAAGGATGAGCAGTTCTTC.

This clonotype was seen ten or more times. The rearrangement joins TRBV28 to TRBJ2-1, with D perhaps assigned TRBD1 or TRBD2 (5 bases each). Germline V lookup: CDR1 MDHEN, CDR2 SYDVKM. This CDR3 has 15 amino acids. V was shortened by 6 bases and J by 6 bases, with 18 bases between the two germline ends. In DNA form, the CDR3 reads TGTGCCAGCAGACGTACCGGGACCCCTTTCAATGAGCAGTTCTTC. Translating gives CASRRTGTPFNEQFF.